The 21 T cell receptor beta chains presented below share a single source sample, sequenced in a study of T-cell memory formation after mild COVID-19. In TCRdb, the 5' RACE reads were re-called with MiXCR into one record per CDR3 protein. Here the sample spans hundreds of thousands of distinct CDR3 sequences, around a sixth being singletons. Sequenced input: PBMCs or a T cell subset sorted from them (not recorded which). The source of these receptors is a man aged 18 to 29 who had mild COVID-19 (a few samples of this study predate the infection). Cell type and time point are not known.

The CDR3 nucleotides read TGTGCCACCAGTGCAGAACTAGGTGGTAATGAGCAGTTCTTC. Amino acids: CATSAELGGNEQFF. V gene TRBV24-1 combines with J gene TRBJ2-1; D may be TRBD2 (5 bases). CDR1 and CDR2 from the germline V gene are KGHDR and SFDVKD. The CDR3 contains 14 residues. Trimming shortened V by 5 bases and J by 7 bases, and 14 bases separated the two germline ends.

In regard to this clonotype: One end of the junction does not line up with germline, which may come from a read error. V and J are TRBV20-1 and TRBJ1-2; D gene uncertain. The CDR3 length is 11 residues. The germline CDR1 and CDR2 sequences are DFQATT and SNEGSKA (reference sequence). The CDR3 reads CSARAGLPGQF. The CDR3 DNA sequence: TGCAGTGCTAGAGCGGGCCTTCCCGGCCAGTTC.

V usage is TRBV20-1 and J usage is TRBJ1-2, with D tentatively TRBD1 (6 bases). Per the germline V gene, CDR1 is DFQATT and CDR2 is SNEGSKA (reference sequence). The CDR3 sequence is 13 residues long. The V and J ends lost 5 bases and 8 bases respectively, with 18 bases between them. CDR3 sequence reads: CSAESSGAAGYTF. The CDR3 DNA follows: TGCAGTGCTGAGAGTTCAGGGGCAGCCGGCTACACCTTC.

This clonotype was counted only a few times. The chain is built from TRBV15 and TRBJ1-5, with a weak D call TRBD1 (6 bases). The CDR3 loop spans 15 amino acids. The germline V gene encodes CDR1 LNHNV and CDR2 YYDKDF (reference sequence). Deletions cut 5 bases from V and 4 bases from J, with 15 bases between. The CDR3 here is CATSFGGGPNQPQHF. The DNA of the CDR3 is TGTGCCACCAGCTTCGGAGGGGGACCTAATCAGCCCCAGCATTTT.

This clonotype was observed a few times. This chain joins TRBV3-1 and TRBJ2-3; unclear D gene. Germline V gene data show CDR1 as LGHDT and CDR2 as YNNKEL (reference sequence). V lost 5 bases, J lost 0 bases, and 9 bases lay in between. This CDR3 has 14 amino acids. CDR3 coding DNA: TGTGCCAGCAGCTTCAGACTGAGCACAGATACGCAGTATTTT. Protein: CASSFRLSTDTQYF.

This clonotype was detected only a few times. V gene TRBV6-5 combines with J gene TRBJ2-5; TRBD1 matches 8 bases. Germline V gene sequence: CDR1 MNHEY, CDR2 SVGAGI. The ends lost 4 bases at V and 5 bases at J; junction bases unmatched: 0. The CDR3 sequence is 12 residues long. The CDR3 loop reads CASSWDRETQYF. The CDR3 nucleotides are TGTGCCAGCAGTTGGGACAGGGAGACCCAGTACTTC.

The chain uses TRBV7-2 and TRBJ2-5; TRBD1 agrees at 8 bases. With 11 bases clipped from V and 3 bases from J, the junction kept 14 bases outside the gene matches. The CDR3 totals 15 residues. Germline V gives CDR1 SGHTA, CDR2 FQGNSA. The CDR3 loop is CAQGQVDNLEETQYF. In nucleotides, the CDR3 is TGTGCCCAGGGACAGGTGGACAACCTGGAAGAGACCCAGTACTTC. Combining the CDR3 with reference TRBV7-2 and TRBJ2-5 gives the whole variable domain GAGVSQSPSNKVTEKGKDVELRCDPISGHTALYWYRQSLGQGLEFLIYFQGNSAPDKSGLPSDRFSAERTGGSVSTLTIQRTQQEDSAVYLCAQGQVDNLEETQYFGPGTRLLVL.

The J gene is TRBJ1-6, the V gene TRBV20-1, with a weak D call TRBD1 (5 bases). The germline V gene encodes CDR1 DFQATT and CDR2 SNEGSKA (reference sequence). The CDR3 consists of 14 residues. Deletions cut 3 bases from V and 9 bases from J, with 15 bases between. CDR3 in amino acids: CSASDQGQRSPLHF. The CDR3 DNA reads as TGCAGTGCTAGCGACCAGGGCCAGCGTTCACCCCTCCACTTT.

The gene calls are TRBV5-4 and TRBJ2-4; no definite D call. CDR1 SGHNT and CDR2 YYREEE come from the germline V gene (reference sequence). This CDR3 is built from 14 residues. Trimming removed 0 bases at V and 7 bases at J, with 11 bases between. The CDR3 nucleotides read TGTGCCAGCAGCTTGGACCCGGGTACCAACATTCAGTACTTC. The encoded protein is CASSLDPGTNIQYF.

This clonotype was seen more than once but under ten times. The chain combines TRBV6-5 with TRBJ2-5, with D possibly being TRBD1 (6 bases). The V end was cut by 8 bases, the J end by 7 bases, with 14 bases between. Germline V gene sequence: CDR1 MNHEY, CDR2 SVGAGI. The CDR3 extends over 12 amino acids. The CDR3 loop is CASRAEGGTQYF. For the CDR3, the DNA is TGTGCCAGCCGAGCAGAAGGGGGGACCCAGTACTTC.

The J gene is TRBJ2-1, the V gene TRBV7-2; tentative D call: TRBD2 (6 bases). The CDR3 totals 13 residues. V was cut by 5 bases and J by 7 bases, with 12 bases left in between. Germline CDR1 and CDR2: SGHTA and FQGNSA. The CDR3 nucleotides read TGTGCCAGCAGCCGAAGCGGGCGTAATGAGCAGTTCTTC. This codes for CASSRSGRNEQFF.

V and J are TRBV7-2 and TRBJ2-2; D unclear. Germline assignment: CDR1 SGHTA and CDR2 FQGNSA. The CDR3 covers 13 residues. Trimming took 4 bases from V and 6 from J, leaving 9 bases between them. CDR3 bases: TGTGCCAGCAGCTCCCTCCTATCCGGGGAGCTGTTTTTT. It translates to CASSSLLSGELFF.

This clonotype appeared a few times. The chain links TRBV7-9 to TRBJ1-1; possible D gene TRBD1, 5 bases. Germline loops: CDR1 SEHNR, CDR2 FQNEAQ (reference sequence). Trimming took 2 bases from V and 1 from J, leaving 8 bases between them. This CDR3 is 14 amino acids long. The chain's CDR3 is CASSLIQGNTEAFF. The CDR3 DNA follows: TGTGCCAGCAGCTTAATCCAGGGGAACACTGAAGCTTTCTTT.

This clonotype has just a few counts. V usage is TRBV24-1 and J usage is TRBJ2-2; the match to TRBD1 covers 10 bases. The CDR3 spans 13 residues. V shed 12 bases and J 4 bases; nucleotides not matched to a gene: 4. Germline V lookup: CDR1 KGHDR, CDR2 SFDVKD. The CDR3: CASGQGPTGELFF. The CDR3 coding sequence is TGTGCCTCGGGACAGGGGCCCACCGGGGAGCTGTTTTTT.

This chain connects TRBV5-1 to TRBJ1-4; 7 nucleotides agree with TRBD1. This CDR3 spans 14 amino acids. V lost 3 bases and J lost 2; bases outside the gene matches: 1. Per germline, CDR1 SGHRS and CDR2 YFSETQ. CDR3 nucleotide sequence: TGCGCCAGCAGCTGGGACAGTACTAATGAAAAACTGTTTTTT. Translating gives CASSWDSTNEKLFF.

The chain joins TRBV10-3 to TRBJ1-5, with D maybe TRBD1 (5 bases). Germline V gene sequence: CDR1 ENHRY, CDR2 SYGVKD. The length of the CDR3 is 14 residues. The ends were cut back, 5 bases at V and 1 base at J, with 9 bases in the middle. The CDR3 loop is CAISLTESNQPQHF. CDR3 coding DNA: TGTGCCATCAGTTTGACAGAAAGCAATCAGCCCCAGCATTTT.

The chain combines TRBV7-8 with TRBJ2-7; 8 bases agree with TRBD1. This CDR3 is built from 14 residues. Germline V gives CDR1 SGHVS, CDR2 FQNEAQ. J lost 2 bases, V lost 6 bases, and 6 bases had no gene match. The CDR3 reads CASRVDRGPYEQYF. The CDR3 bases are TGTGCCAGCAGAGTAGACAGGGGACCCTACGAGCAGTACTTC.

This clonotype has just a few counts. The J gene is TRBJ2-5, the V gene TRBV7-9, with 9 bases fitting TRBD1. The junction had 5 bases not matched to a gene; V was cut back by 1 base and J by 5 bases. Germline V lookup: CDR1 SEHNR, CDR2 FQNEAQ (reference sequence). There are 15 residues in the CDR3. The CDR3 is CASSLDRGRGETQYF. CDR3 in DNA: TGTGCCAGCAGCTTAGACAGGGGGCGCGGGGAGACCCAGTACTTC.

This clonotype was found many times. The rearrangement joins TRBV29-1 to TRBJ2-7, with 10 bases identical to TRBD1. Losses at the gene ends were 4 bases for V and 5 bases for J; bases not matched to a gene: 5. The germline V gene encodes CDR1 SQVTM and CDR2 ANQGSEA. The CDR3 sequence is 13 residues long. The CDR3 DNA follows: TGCAGCGTTGCATTCGGGACAGGGGACGAGCAGTACGTC. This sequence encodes CSVAFGTGDEQYV.

The CDR3 DNA is TGTGCCAGCAGTCCCCTTGGACTAGCGGGGGGGACCTACGAGCAGTACGTC. Its protein is CASSPLGLAGGTYEQYV. The rearrangement links TRBV6-6 to TRBJ2-7; the match to TRBD2 covers 15 bases. Germline trimming cut 5 bases from V and 2 bases from J; bases unmatched to any gene: 7. The germline CDR1 and CDR2 sequences are MNHNY and SVGAGI (reference sequence). This CDR3 has 17 residues.

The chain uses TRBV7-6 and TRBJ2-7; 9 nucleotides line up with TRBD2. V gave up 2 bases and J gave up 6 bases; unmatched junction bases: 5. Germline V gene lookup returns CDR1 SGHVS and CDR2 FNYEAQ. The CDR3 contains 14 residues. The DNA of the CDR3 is TGTGCCAGCAGCTTAAGCGGGGGGCGGGCCGAGCAGTACTTC. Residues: CASSLSGGRAEQYF.